The rows below give T cell receptor beta chains drawn from one sample of a study of shared clonotypes between healthy human individuals. TCRdb's table, derived via immunoSEQ multiplex PCR, lists solely in-frame clones and lacks some. The table records 1,400,000 or so clones, about 98.5% of them present only once. The specimen was naive CD4+ T cells sorted from blood. The source of these receptors is a man aged 30-40 years in good health. Both conserved end residues are part of each CDR3. The order of the fields is V gene, CDR3 protein.

V: TRBV7-8
CDR3: CASSRSGSNQPQHF

V: TRBV4-1
CDR3: CASSQDLGTRKEQYF

V: TRBV5-1
CDR3: CASSPGQVAYEQYF

V: TRBV6-1
CDR3: CASSEFSSGANVLTF

V: TRBV28
CDR3: CASSLFEGKINFGELFF

V: TRBV7-2
CDR3: CASSFIPRTLAKNIQYF

V: TRBV9
CDR3: CASSVSDYEQYF

V: TRBV7-2
CDR3: CASSLLGPTIQYF

V: TRBV18
CDR3: CASTTRGDRKPDPYNEQFF

V: TRBV9
CDR3: CASSVTGQGAEKLFF

V: TRBV19
CDR3: CASSSAGVIIGTF

V: TRBV10-2
CDR3: CASSERVGVLAGNTIYF

V: TRBV5-1
CDR3: CASSPETGIYSYTF

V: TRBV11-2
CDR3: CASSLDAGFGTEAFF

V: TRBV9
CDR3: CASSVASQVQETQYF

V: TRBV10-3
CDR3: CAIRAGGTMSTDTQYF

V: TRBV7-9
CDR3: CASSLSLAGGYSTDTQYF

V: TRBV7-9
CDR3: CASSFTSGRTSSYNEQFF

V: TRBV19
CDR3: CASSPSRSWTDTQYF

V: TRBV28
CDR3: CASSLPGSSTDTQYF

V: TRBV27
CDR3: CASSLRTSGYTDTQYF

V: TRBV7-9
CDR3: CASSPGTGQGYGYTF

V: TRBV7-2
CDR3: CASSYLAGGTDTQYF

V: TRBV6-6
CDR3: CASSAGTGSSGYTF

V: TRBV5-8
CDR3: CASSLGVSGRAKNIQYF

V: TRBV28
CDR3: CASSPLGGAGTEAFF

V: TRBV11-3
CDR3: CASSERGYGYTF

V: TRBV30
CDR3: CAWSGTVQETQYF

V: TRBV5-5
CDR3: CASRLQGARTGELFF

V: TRBV27
CDR3: CASSFRDYSGELFF

V: TRBV7-8
CDR3: CASSLDRGSDTQYF

V: TRBV5-1
CDR3: CASSLRLPPRSGANVLTF

V: TRBV5-1
CDR3: CASSLQQSYEQYF

V: TRBV7-9
CDR3: CASSLALAGASYEQYF

V: TRBV5-5
CDR3: CASSLLLGQLLTDTQYF

V: TRBV5-1
CDR3: CASSWTRSTDTQYF

V: TRBV13
CDR3: CASSLRRYMDDVEQYF

V: TRBV7-8
CDR3: CASSWGRGRDYGYTF

V: TRBV28
CDR3: CASSLMDVVLRYEQYF

V: TRBV5-1
CDR3: CASSSSDRGTQETQYF

V: TRBV7-2
CDR3: CASGHRDQPQHF

V: TRBV28
CDR3: CASSKRAGDYGYTF

V: TRBV29-1
CDR3: CSVEVSHRENNEQFF

V: TRBV27
CDR3: CASRVAAATNEKLFF